These 5 T cell receptor beta chains were all obtained from the same sample, sequenced in a study of vaccination and CD4 T cells after COVID-19. Cultured CD4+ T-cell DNA underwent Oncomine TCR Beta short-read sequencing. One entry per CDR3 protein, called by TCRdb with MiXCR from the PCR reads. The sample holds 15,000 to 25,000 distinct CDR3 sequences; approximately 45% are singletons and the top ten take 4%. The treatment here: approximately 9-day PBMC culture with coronavirus spike peptide pools or control peptides (ViraFEST assay). Their antigens remain unidentified. Sequences were derived from CD4+ T cells from blood, cultured in vitro, sampled before SARS-CoV-2 vaccination. The receptors derive from a human donor who had recovered from COVID-19.

Here the CDR3 DNA reads TGTGCCACCAGCGTGATCCGACCCACAGGGGAGACCCAGTACTTC. Protein product: CATSVIRPTGETQYF. V is TRBV15 and J is TRBJ2-5, with D maybe TRBD1 (6 bases). Germline values: CDR1 LNHNV, CDR2 YYDKDF (reference sequence). The V and J ends lost 5 bases and 5 bases respectively, with 18 bases between them. The CDR3 consists of 15 residues.

The rearrangement uses TRBV11-2 and TRBJ2-7; TRBD1 matches at 8 bases. The ends lost 3 bases at V and 3 bases at J; junction bases unmatched: 4. Germline CDR1 SGHAT, CDR2 FQNNGV. The CDR3 is 14 residues long. CDR3 sequence: CASSFAQGVYEQYF. CDR3 nucleotide sequence: TGTGCCAGCAGCTTTGCACAGGGGGTCTACGAGCAGTACTTC.

The CDR3 sequence: CASSLSPPGTEAFF. The CDR3 DNA reads TGTGCCAGCAGTTTAAGTCCCCCCGGCACTGAAGCTTTCTTT. This chain uses TRBV27 with TRBJ1-1; D ambiguous. Trimming shortened V by 2 bases and J by 4 bases, and 11 bases separated the two germline ends. Germline loops: CDR1 MNHEY, CDR2 SMNVEV (reference sequence). The CDR3 runs to 14 residues.

This clonotype was counted between two and nine times. This chain connects TRBV11-3 to TRBJ1-1; tentative D call: TRBD1 (5 bases). The CDR3 has 14 residues. The ends were cut back, 5 bases at V and 9 bases at J, with 19 bases in the middle. In germline, CDR1 is SGHNT, CDR2 YENEEA. The CDR3 sequence is CASSPPYGTPKAFF. The CDR3 region has the DNA TGTGCCAGCAGCCCGCCGTACGGGACCCCGAAAGCTTTCTTT.

V and J are TRBV10-2 and TRBJ2-7, with 8 bases fitting TRBD1. CDR3 size: 14 residues. The germline gives CDR1 WSHSY, CDR2 SAAADI. Trimming removed 1 base from V and 4 bases from J; junction bases left unmatched: 3. The CDR3 reads CASSEWTGQYEQYF. CDR3 coding DNA: TGCGCCAGCAGTGAGTGGACAGGGCAATACGAGCAGTACTTC.